This T cell receptor (beta chain) is from a study of blood T cell repertoires in COVID-19. Study context: Some COVID-19 samples were acute and others convalescent; all came from the United States, Italy and Spain. PBMCs, B-cell-depleted T cells, or T cells were the source of the cDNA or gDNA that made up the material.

Trimming took 2 bases from V and 3 from J, leaving 7 bases between them. The CDR3 covers 13 residues. CDR1 is PRHDT, CDR2 FYEKMQ, per germline (reference sequence). Per the original data handling: Amplification of reference gene primers was used by the study to estimate nucleated cell counts. Libraries were prepared by immunoSEQ multiplex PCR; TCRdb keeps only in-frame clonotypes and omits some of them. V and J calls and clone size are given by that table; D and trimming were obtained from the DNA. The table shows some 220,000 clones, with approximately 80% occurring only once. The sequencing input was peripheral blood. The receptor was isolated from a human donor in a cohort sampled during active COVID-19. This chain links TRBV13 with TRBJ1-2, with a tentative D call TRBD1 (5 bases). CDR3 nucleotides: TGTGCCAGCAGCTTAATAGGGGACTATGGCTACACCTTC. Its translation is CASSLIGDYGYTF.